A single sample gave rise to the 17 T cell receptor beta chains below, sequenced in a study of blood T cell repertoires in COVID-19 (dated by TCRdb to 2020 to 2021). Library construction relied on the immunoSEQ multiplex PCR assay. TCRdb provides this immuneACCESS table in a form limited to in-frame rearrangements. Some clones are lacking; in checked studies, under half of them reflect an unresolved V gene, and why the rest are absent is not known. This sample is represented by over 150,000 clones; 75% to 95% of them were singletons. The top ten clones comprise around 0.55% of the sample. The specimen was peripheral blood. The receptors were sampled from a man over 45 with acute or convalescent COVID-19.

The V gene is TRBV19, the J gene TRBJ2-7; 13 bases fit TRBD2. The CDR3 runs to 16 residues. The germline gives CDR1 LNHDA, CDR2 SQIVND (reference sequence). V shed 6 bases and J 3 bases; nucleotides not matched to a gene: 8. The CDR3 loop reads CASSKMGTSGNYEQYF. In DNA, the CDR3 is TGTGCCAGTAGCAAAATGGGGACTAGCGGGAACTACGAGCAGTACTTC.

V usage is TRBV10-1 and J usage is TRBJ1-6; D is uncertain. Deletions cut 0 bases from V and 0 bases from J, with 12 bases between. The length of the CDR3 is 18 residues. Looked up from germline, CDR1 is WNHNN and CDR2 is SYGVQD (reference sequence). The CDR3 DNA sequence: TGCGCCAGCAGTGAGTCGACTCCAGTGAGCTCCTATAATTCACCCCTCCACTTT. Residues: CASSESTPVSSYNSPLHF.

The rearrangement uses TRBV9 and TRBJ1-3; possible D gene TRBD1, 5 bases. Germline V CDR1 and CDR2: SGDLS, YYNGEE. V was cut by 3 bases and J by 3 bases, with 7 bases left in between. The CDR3 consists of 13 residues. The CDR3 loop is CASSGGGGNTIYF. The DNA for the CDR3 is TGTGCCAGCAGCGGGGGGGGTGGAAACACCATATATTTT.

This rearrangement joins TRBV11-1 to TRBJ1-5; 7 bases line up with TRBD1. Trimming took 5 bases from V and 0 from J; bases not matched to a gene: 4. The CDR3 totals 15 residues. Germline V CDR1 and CDR2: SGHAT, FQDESV (reference sequence). The CDR3 is CASSGRDSSNQPQHF. The CDR3 bases are TGTGCCAGCAGCGGTCGGGACAGTAGCAATCAGCCCCAGCATTTT. The whole variable domain, remainder taken from reference TRBV11-1 and TRBJ1-5, is EAEVAQSPRYKITEKSQAVAFWCDPISGHATLYWYRQILGQGPELLVQFQDESVVDDSQLPKDRFSAERLKGVDSTLKIQPAELGDSAMYLCASSGRDSSNQPQHFGDGTRLSIL.

This CDR3 is CASSPSEEWENTF. For the CDR3, the DNA is TGTGCCAGCTCACCATCGGAGGAATGGGAGAACACCTTC. V gene TRBV18 combines with J gene TRBJ1-2; D unresolved. Trimming left V 2 bases short and J 12 bases short, with 16 bases between. The length of the CDR3 is 13 residues. Germline V CDR1 and CDR2: KGHSH, LQKENI. Based on the CDR3 plus reference TRBV18 and TRBJ1-2, the full variable domain is NAGVMQNPRHLVRRRGQEARLRCSPMKGHSHVYWYRQLPEEGLKFMVYLQKENIIDESGMPKERFSAEFPKEGPSILRIQQVVRGDSAAYFCASSPSEEWENTFGSGTRLTVV.

This clone was observed a single time. The J gene is TRBJ1-4, the V gene TRBV6-4; no clear D. Germline lookup yields CDR1 MRHNA and CDR2 SNTAGT. This CDR3 has 12 residues. The V end was cut by 10 bases, the J end by 11 bases, with 17 bases between. Written as DNA, the CDR3 is TGTGCCACCCCTGAGGCCCCCGGTAAACTGTTTTTT. Translation gives CATPEAPGKLFF.

The gene calls are TRBV18 and TRBJ1-2; 7 positions match TRBD1. CDR1 and CDR2 (germline): KGHSH, LQKENI. CDR3 length: 13 amino acids. Trimming at V came to 6 bases and at J to 2 bases, leaving 3 bases not matched to a gene. CDR3: CASSTGPNYGYTF. The CDR3 nucleotides are TGTGCCAGCTCGACAGGGCCAAACTATGGCTACACCTTC.

V gene TRBV28 combines with J gene TRBJ1-1; 9 bases line up with TRBD1. CDR1 MDHEN and CDR2 SYDVKM come from the germline V gene. Trimming cost V 7 bases and J 2 bases; bases outside gene matches: 5. CDR3 length: 14 amino acids. CDR3 DNA sequence: TGTGCCAGCAAAGGACAGGGGATTAACACTGAAGCTTTCTTT. Translated: CASKGQGINTEAFF.

This chain uses TRBV27 with TRBJ2-5; D gene ambiguous. The CDR3 covers 15 residues. V shed 0 bases and J shed 7 bases, with 15 bases lying between them. The V gene's germline CDR1 is MNHEY and CDR2 SMNVEV (reference sequence). The CDR3 loop is CASSLSNPRLGTQYF. CDR3 coding DNA: TGTGCCAGCAGTTTATCCAATCCCAGGTTGGGGACCCAGTACTTC.

The chain is built from TRBV2 and TRBJ2-2, with 11 nucleotides matching TRBD1. CDR3 length equals 15 residues. In germline, CDR1 is SNHLY, CDR2 FYNNEI. Unmatched junction bases numbered 7, after V lost 7 bases and J lost 6 bases. CDR3 nucleotides: TGTGCCAGCATCGGGACAGGGGGACCATCCGGGGAGCTGTTTTTT. This encodes CASIGTGGPSGELFF.

This chain connects TRBV9 to TRBJ1-5; 7 bases fit TRBD1. Trimming took 0 bases from V and 2 from J; bases not matched to a gene: 2. CDR3 length: 15 residues. Germline values: CDR1 SGDLS, CDR2 YYNGEE. The CDR3 protein is CASSVGTGGNQPQHF. In DNA, the CDR3 is TGTGCCAGCAGCGTAGGGACAGGCGGCAATCAGCCCCAGCATTTT.

This clone showed up just once. The V gene is TRBV3-1 (or the pseudogene TRBV3-2), the J gene TRBJ2-3; TRBD2 matches at 13 bases. Germline lookup yields CDR1 LGHDT and CDR2 YNNKEL (reference sequence). The CDR3 is 17 residues long. V dropped 1 base and J dropped 8; count of bases not matched to a gene: 9. This CDR3 is CASSQGVGLAGVGTQYF. The CDR3 region has the DNA TGTGCCAGCAGCCAAGGAGTCGGACTAGCGGGAGTTGGTACGCAGTATTTT.

The chain employs TRBV4-3 and TRBJ1-2; D call uncertain. Germline CDR1 is LGHNA and CDR2 is YSLEER. Trimming removed 0 bases from V and 1 base from J, with 12 bases in between. The CDR3 consists of 16 residues. CDR3 residues: CASSQEYRGVNYGYTF. The CDR3 nucleotides read TGCGCCAGCAGCCAAGAGTACCGGGGAGTTAACTATGGCTACACCTTC.

The chain links TRBV4-3 to TRBJ1-5, with D unresolved. Trimming took off 4 bases at V and 4 bases at J, with 11 bases between the two ends. Germline lookup yields CDR1 LGHNA and CDR2 YSLEER. The CDR3 is made up of 14 amino acids. CDR3 protein: CASSPGSHNQPQHF. DNA of the CDR3: TGCGCCAGCAGCCCGGGGAGCCATAATCAGCCCCAGCATTTT.

The V gene is TRBV15, the J gene TRBJ2-7; tentatively, D is TRBD2 (6 bases). The length of the CDR3 is 14 residues. With 1 base removed from V and 5 bases from J, the gap between germline ends came to 12 bases. CDR1 is LNHNV and CDR2 is YYDKDF in the germline V gene (reference sequence). CDR3 sequence: CATSRGEVVNEQYF. The CDR3 DNA reads TGTGCCACCAGCAGAGGGGAGGTAGTGAACGAGCAGTACTTC.

The chain links TRBV19 to TRBJ2-2, with 16 nucleotides matching TRBD2. V trimming: 5 bases; J trimming: 3 bases; junction bases outside the gene matches: 12. The V gene's germline CDR1 is LNHDA and CDR2 SQIVND (reference sequence). The CDR3 covers 20 residues. The CDR3 sequence is CASSRTVGLAGGLYTGELFF. The CDR3, as DNA: TGTGCCAGTAGTCGGACCGTGGGACTAGCGGGAGGGCTGTACACCGGGGAGCTGTTTTTT.

This chain connects TRBV12-3 or TRBV12-4 to TRBJ1-1; D is unclear. V was trimmed by 1 base and J by 7 bases, leaving 4 bases between them. CDR3 length equals 11 residues. CDR3 region: CASSLVYEAFF. The CDR3 bases are TGTGCCAGCAGTTTAGTATATGAAGCTTTCTTT.